These T cell receptor beta chains were read from a single sample in a study of T cell responses to AZD1222 COVID-19 vaccine. The table came from immunoSEQ multiplex PCR; TCRdb's copy has only in-frame clones and leaves some out. The data contain approximately 140,000 clones, 92% of them singletons. Sequenced here: peripheral blood, sampled 28 days after the second AZD1222 dose. These receptors were taken from an adult who received the AZD1222 COVID-19 vaccine. CDR3s include the opening cysteine and the closing phenylalanine or tryptophan. The order of the fields is clone size, V gene, D gene, J gene, CDR3 DNA, CDR3 protein. A D gene is named only where the DNA matches it firmly. The size of a clone is reported for some rows only, either as once, few or many, or as a class for expanded clones.

NA	TRBV7-2	NA	TRBJ2-1	TGTGCCAGCAAAGGGGGGAGTGAGCAGTTCTTC	CASKGGSEQFF
NA	TRBV14	NA	TRBJ1-4	TGTGCCAGCAGCCAACTGCGAGGCGGGTATGCAACTAATGAAAAACTGTTTTTT	CASSQLRGGYATNEKLFF
NA	TRBV5-1	TRBD2	TRBJ2-7	TGCGCCAGCAGCCCGGGCTCTAGCGGGAGCGCCCCCTCTTTC	CASSPGSSGSAPSF
once	TRBV7-3	NA	TRBJ2-3	TGTGCCAGCAGCTTTGGACATCGTAAAGATACGCAGTATTTT	CASSFGHRKDTQYF
NA	TRBV6-6	TRBD1	TRBJ2-2	TGTGCCAGCAGTCCACGGACAGGGGGCATGGACGGGGAGCTGTTTTTT	CASSPRTGGMDGELFF
NA	TRBV7-6	TRBD2	TRBJ2-1	TGTGCCAGCAGGCCTCGGGGGGGGTCCTACAATGAGCAGTTCTTC	CASRPRGGSYNEQFF
NA	TRBV7-2	TRBD1	TRBJ2-2	TGTGCCAGCGGGACAGGGGGCGCGGGCGGGGAGCTGTTTTTT	CASGTGGAGGELFF
NA	TRBV11-2	TRBD2	TRBJ2-1	TGTGCCAGCAGCCCCTGGACTAGATTAGCGAATGAGCAGTTCTTC	CASSPWTRLANEQFF
NA	TRBV3-1/TRBV3-2	NA	TRBJ1-1	TGTGCCAGCAGCCAGGGCGCCTGGAACACTGAAGCTTTCTTT	CASSQGAWNTEAFF
NA	TRBV6-2/TRBV6-3	TRBD1	TRBJ1-5	TGTGCCAGCAGTGGACAGGGAGGTCAGCCCCAGCATTTT	CASSGQGGQPQHF
NA	TRBV7-9	TRBD2	TRBJ2-5	TGTGCCAGCAAGAGGGGGGAAGCGGGAGTGCAAGAGACCCAGTACTTC	CASKRGEAGVQETQYF
NA	TRBV9	NA	TRBJ1-2	TGTGCCAGCAGCGTAGAGGTGGCAGCTCGACGGGATGGCTACACCTTC	CASSVEVAARRDGYTF
NA	TRBV7-2	NA	TRBJ1-3	TGTGCCAGCAGCTTAGCATTTCAGGGACCTTTGATAAACACCATATATTTT	CASSLAFQGPLINTIYF
NA	TRBV5-8	TRBD2	TRBJ2-3	TGTGCCAGCAGCTCGGGACTAGCGGGAGCAGATACGCAGTATTTT	CASSSGLAGADTQYF
NA	TRBV9	NA	TRBJ1-1	TGTGCCAGCAGCGTAGGGTCGTTCACTGAAGCTTTCTTT	CASSVGSFTEAFF
NA	TRBV4-2	TRBD2	TRBJ2-3	TGTGCCAGCAGCCAAGTCACGGGAGGGCCCCCAGATACGCAGTATTTT	CASSQVTGGPPDTQYF
NA	TRBV24-1	NA	TRBJ1-2	TGTGCCACCACGAGGGGGGACTATGGCTACACCTTC	CATTRGDYGYTF
once	TRBV13	TRBD1	TRBJ2-2	TGTGCCAGCAGCTTAGGCAGGACAGGGTCCACCGGGGAGCTGTTTTTT	CASSLGRTGSTGELFF
NA	TRBV4-2	NA	TRBJ1-2	TGTGCCAGCAGCCAAGGTAATCGAGGGGAGGCTCTTGGCTACACCTTC	CASSQGNRGEALGYTF
NA	TRBV5-4	NA	TRBJ2-7	TGTGCCAGCAGCCCTAGTCTGGGTTACGAGCAGTACTTC	CASSPSLGYEQYF
few	TRBV7-2	NA	TRBJ1-4	TGTGCCAGCAGCCAACGTGTCAATGAAAAACTGTTTTTT	CASSQRVNEKLFF
NA	TRBV13	NA	TRBJ2-2	TGTGCCAGCAGTCGATCCCCCCGGGGGGCCACGAACACCGGGGAGCTGTTTTTT	CASSRSPRGATNTGELFF
NA	TRBV7-2	TRBD1	TRBJ1-2	TGTGCCAGCAGCTTGGGGACAGGGAAAGAAATAGCCTATGGCTACACCTTC	CASSLGTGKEIAYGYTF
NA	TRBV3-1/TRBV3-2	NA	TRBJ2-7	TGTGCCAGCAGCCAAAGGGATCCCTACGAGCAGTACTTC	CASSQRDPYEQYF
NA	TRBV19	NA	TRBJ1-3	TGTGCCAGTAGTGTTCACAGGGTCATTGGAAACACCATATATTTT	CASSVHRVIGNTIYF
NA	TRBV4-1	NA	TRBJ2-3	TGCGCCAGCAGCCAAGTAGCGAGCACAGATACGCAGTATTTT	CASSQVASTDTQYF
NA	TRBV7-9	NA	TRBJ1-1	TGTGCCAGCAGCCCTAGTGAAGCTTTCTTT	CASSPSEAFF
NA	TRBV18	NA	TRBJ1-4	TGTGCCAGCTCACCGGGCCACGACAAAAATGAAAAACTGTTTTTT	CASSPGHDKNEKLFF
NA	TRBV5-4	TRBD2	TRBJ2-5	TGTGCCAGCAGCTTGAGACTAGCGGGCGATAAAGAGACCCAGTACTTC	CASSLRLAGDKETQYF
NA	TRBV18	NA	TRBJ1-4	TGTGCCAGCTCCGACAACTCCGCAGCCTCGGGTGAAAAACTGTTTTTT	CASSDNSAASGEKLFF
NA	TRBV7-3	NA	TRBJ2-7	TGTGCCAGCAGCTTAACGTCAGGGACCGAGCAGTACTTC	CASSLTSGTEQYF
few	TRBV27	NA	TRBJ2-6	TGTGCCAGCAGCCTCTGGATGTCTGGGGCCAACGTCCTGACTTTC	CASSLWMSGANVLTF
NA	TRBV6-2/TRBV6-3	TRBD1	TRBJ2-5	TGTGCCAGCAGTTACTCGATGGGACAGGGGGGATTGGAGACCCAGTACTTC	CASSYSMGQGGLETQYF
NA	TRBV7-8	NA	TRBJ2-7	TGTGCCAGCAGCTTAGACACTCTCTACGAGCAGTACTTC	CASSLDTLYEQYF
NA	TRBV20-1	NA	TRBJ2-1	TGCAGTGTGACTGGGGGGTTCTTC	CSVTGGFF
NA	TRBV7-2	NA	TRBJ1-1	TGTGCCAGCAGTCCGACAGGTTTGCACACTGAAGCTTTCTTT	CASSPTGLHTEAFF
NA	TRBV9	NA	TRBJ2-1	TGTACCAGCAGCGTAGGTTCCTACAATGAGCAGTTCTTC	CTSSVGSYNEQFF
few	TRBV29-1	NA	TRBJ1-2	TGCAGTATCAGACAGAACTTCTATGGCTACACCTTC	CSIRQNFYGYTF
NA	TRBV7-2	NA	TRBJ2-1	TGTGCCAGCAGCTTCGACAGGTCCAATTACAATGAGCAGTTCTTC	CASSFDRSNYNEQFF
NA	TRBV27	NA	TRBJ2-3	TGTGCCAGCACCCCCGGATATACGCAGTATTTT	CASTPGYTQYF
once	TRBV6-1	NA	TRBJ2-7	TGTGCCAGCAGTGAACGCGAGACAGAGAGGTACGAGCAGTACTTC	CASSERETERYEQYF
NA	TRBV5-1	NA	TRBJ2-5	TGCGCCAGCAGCTTGGGGGAACGGGAGACCCAGTACTTC	CASSLGERETQYF
NA	TRBV5-4	NA	TRBJ1-2	TGTGCCAGCAGCATGACAGCGGGTACGAATGGCTACACCTTC	CASSMTAGTNGYTF
NA	TRBV5-1	NA	TRBJ2-5	TGCGCCAGCGCTCTGGGGGAGACCCAGTACTTC	CASALGETQYF
NA	TRBV2	NA	TRBJ2-7	TGTGCCAGCAGTGCCGTTAATTACGAGCAGTACTTC	CASSAVNYEQYF
NA	TRBV4-3	NA	TRBJ2-1	TGCGCCAGCAGCCAAGACCAGGGGTACGGCAATGAGCAGTTCTTC	CASSQDQGYGNEQFF
NA	TRBV7-6	TRBD1	TRBJ2-3	TGTGCCAGCAGCCTCCTTACCGGGACAGGGGTCGCCACAGATACGCAGTATTTT	CASSLLTGTGVATDTQYF
once	TRBV27	TRBD2	TRBJ2-2	TGTGCCAGCAGCTCCGGACTAGCGGGACAGTCCGGGGAGCTGTTTTTT	CASSSGLAGQSGELFF
NA	TRBV18	TRBD1	TRBJ2-7	TGTGCCAGCTCACCATTTAGGACAGGGGCCCTCTACGAGCAGTACTTC	CASSPFRTGALYEQYF
NA	TRBV9	NA	TRBJ1-1	TGTGCCAGCAGCGTAGGTGTCCGGAACACTGAAGCTTTCTTT	CASSVGVRNTEAFF
NA	TRBV24-1	NA	TRBJ2-1	TGTGCCACCAGTCCAACCGGGATCAGGGGCAGTGAGCAGTTCTTC	CATSPTGIRGSEQFF
NA	TRBV28	TRBD2	TRBJ2-5	TGTGCCAGCCGTGGCGCGACTAGCGCAGAGACCCAGTACTTC	CASRGATSAETQYF
NA	TRBV5-4	NA	TRBJ2-7	TGTGCCAGCAGCTTCTCAGGGGCATGGAACGAGCAGTACTTC	CASSFSGAWNEQYF
once	TRBV3-1/TRBV3-2	TRBD2	TRBJ2-5	TGTGCCAGCAGCCCAGGGACTAGCGGTGGAGAGACCCAGTACTTC	CASSPGTSGGETQYF
NA	TRBV11-2	TRBD2	TRBJ2-7	TGTGCCAGCAGCTTGTCGACTAGCGGGATCTACGAGCAGTACTTC	CASSLSTSGIYEQYF